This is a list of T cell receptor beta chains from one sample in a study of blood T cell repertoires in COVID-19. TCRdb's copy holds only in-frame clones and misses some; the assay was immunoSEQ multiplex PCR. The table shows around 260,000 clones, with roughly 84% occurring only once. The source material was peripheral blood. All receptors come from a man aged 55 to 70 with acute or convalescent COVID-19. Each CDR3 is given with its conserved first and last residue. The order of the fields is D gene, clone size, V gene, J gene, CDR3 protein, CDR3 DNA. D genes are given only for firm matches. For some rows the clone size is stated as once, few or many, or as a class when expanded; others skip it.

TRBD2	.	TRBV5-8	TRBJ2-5	CASVEGSGVRETQYF	TGTGCCTCCGTGGAGGGGAGCGGGGTCCGGGAGACCCAGTACTTC
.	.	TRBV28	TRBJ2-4	CASSLSGSKNIQYF	TGTGCCAGCAGTTTGTCGGGGTCCAAAAACATTCAGTACTTC
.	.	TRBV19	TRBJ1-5	CASSKADKPQHF	TGTGCCAGTAGTAAGGCGGATAAGCCCCAGCATTTT
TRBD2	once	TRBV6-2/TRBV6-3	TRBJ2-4	CASSYLNSGTSDQQALVQYF	TGTGCCAGCAGTTACCTAAATTCTGGGACTAGCGATCAACAGGCATTGGTTCAGTACTTC
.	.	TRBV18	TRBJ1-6	CASSPDGNSPLHF	TGTGCCAGCTCACCTGACGGGAATTCACCCCTCCACTTT
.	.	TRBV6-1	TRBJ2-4	CASSGPDTGAKNIQYF	TGTGCCAGCAGTGGACCTGACACGGGGGCCAAAAACATTCAGTACTTC
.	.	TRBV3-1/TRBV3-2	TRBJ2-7	CASSPSQVYLSYEQYF	TGTGCCAGCAGCCCTTCGCAGGTTTACTTATCCTACGAGCAGTACTTC
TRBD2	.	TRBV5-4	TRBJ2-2	CASSPNPRVAGGLKLFF	TGTGCCAGCAGCCCTAACCCTCGGGTAGCGGGGGGCCTAAAGCTGTTTTTT
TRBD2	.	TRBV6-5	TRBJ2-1	CASKAGGNYNEQFF	TGTGCCAGCAAGGCGGGAGGAAACTACAATGAGCAGTTCTTC
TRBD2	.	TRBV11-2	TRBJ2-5	CASSLAVAGPRETQYF	TGTGCCAGCAGCTTAGCGGTAGCGGGTCCCCGGGAGACCCAGTACTTC
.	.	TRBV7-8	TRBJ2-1	CASSFPRLSSYNEQFF	TGTGCCAGCAGCTTCCCAAGACTGAGCTCCTACAATGAGCAGTTCTTC
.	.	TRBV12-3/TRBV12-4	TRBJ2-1	CAASAGDEQFF	TGTGCCGCGTCGGCGGGCGATGAGCAGTTCTTC
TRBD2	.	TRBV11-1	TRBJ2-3	CASSLAGTSGSKTDTQYF	TGTGCCAGCAGCTTAGCCGGGACTAGCGGGAGTAAGACAGATACGCAGTATTTT
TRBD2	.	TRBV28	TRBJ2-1	CASSLYSGGPRNYNEQFF	TGTGCCAGCAGTTTATATAGCGGGGGCCCAAGAAACTACAATGAGCAGTTCTTC
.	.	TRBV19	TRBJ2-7	CASSQSLEYEQYF	TGTGCCAGTAGCCAAAGTCTAGAATACGAGCAGTACTTC
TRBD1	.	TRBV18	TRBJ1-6	CASSPRTGRRSPLHF	TGTGCCAGCTCACCCCGGACAGGGAGACGATCACCCCTCCACTTT
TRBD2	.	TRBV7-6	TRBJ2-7	CASSSGTSAYEQYF	TGTGCCAGCAGCTCAGGGACTAGCGCATACGAGCAGTACTTC
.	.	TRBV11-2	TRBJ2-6	CASSLGEGHPYSGANVLTF	TGTGCCAGCAGCTTAGGGGAGGGACACCCCTACTCTGGGGCCAACGTCCTGACTTTC
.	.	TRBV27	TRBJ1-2	CASGTPGGASGYTF	TGTGCCAGCGGCACCCCGGGGGGCGCATCTGGCTACACCTTC
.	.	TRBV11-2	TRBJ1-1	CASSLGAGVLAEAFF	TGTGCCAGCAGCTTAGGGGCAGGGGTATTGGCTGAAGCTTTCTTT
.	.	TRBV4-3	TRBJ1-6	CASSQQGFFSPLHF	TGCGCCAGCAGCCAACAGGGTTTTTTTTCACCCCTCCACTTT
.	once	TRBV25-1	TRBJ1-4	CASSLQGYNEKLFF	TGTGCCAGCAGTTTACAGGGCTATAATGAAAAACTGTTTTTT
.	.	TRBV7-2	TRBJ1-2	CASSLARLAVAYSVRGYGYTF	TGTGCCAGCAGCTTAGCACGACTTGCTGTCGCCTATAGCGTAAGGGGGTATGGCTACACCTTC
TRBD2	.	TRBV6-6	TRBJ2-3	CASSRGLAGGPDTQYF	TGTGCCAGCAGCCGGGGACTAGCGGGAGGGCCAGATACGCAGTATTTT
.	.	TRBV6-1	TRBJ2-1	CASSSWTAYNEQFF	TGTGCCAGCAGTTCCTGGACAGCCTACAATGAGCAGTTCTTC
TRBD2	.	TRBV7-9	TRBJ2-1	CASRFGGAPNEQFF	TGTGCCAGCAGATTCGGGGGGGCCCCCAATGAGCAGTTCTTC
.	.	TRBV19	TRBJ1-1	CASSAPGAAEAFF	TGTGCCAGTAGTGCCCCGGGTGCCGCTGAAGCTTTCTTT
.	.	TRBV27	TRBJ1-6	CASSPSSYNSPLHF	TGTGCCAGCAGTCCTAGCTCCTATAATTCACCCCTCCACTTT
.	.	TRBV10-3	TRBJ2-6	CAISESNWGAGANVLTF	TGTGCCATCAGTGAGTCGAATTGGGGAGCGGGGGCCAACGTCCTGACTTTC
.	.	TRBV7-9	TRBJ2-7	CASSLINYEQYF	TGTGCCAGCAGCTTAATCAACTACGAGCAGTACTTC
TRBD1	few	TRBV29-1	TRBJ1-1	CSAVRGANTEAFF	TGCAGCGCAGTCAGGGGGGCGAACACTGAAGCTTTCTTT
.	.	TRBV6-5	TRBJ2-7	CASSPSGGASYEQYF	TGTGCCAGCAGCCCCTCTGGCGGGGCTTCCTACGAGCAGTACTTC
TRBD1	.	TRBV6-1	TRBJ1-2	CASSDGTVTFYGYTF	TGTGCCAGCAGTGACGGGACAGTCACCTTCTATGGCTACACCTTC
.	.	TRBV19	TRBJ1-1	CASRTPFGAPGVTEAFF	TGTGCCAGTAGGACCCCGTTTGGGGCGCCGGGGGTCACTGAAGCTTTCTTT
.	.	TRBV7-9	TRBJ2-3	CASSLAAGDTQYF	TGTGCCAGCAGCTTAGCAGCGGGAGATACGCAGTATTTT
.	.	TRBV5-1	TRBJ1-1	CASSLALGDTEAFF	TGCGCCAGCAGCTTGGCCTTAGGGGACACTGAAGCTTTCTTT
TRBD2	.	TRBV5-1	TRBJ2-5	CASSPVTSGVETQYF	TGCGCCAGCAGCCCCGTGACTAGCGGGGTTGAGACCCAGTACTTC
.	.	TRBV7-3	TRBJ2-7	CASSHQQGIRFYEQYF	TGTGCCAGCAGCCACCAACAGGGTATCCGTTTCTACGAGCAGTACTTC
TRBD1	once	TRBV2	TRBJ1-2	CASSGTSGQGNGYTF	TGTGCCAGCAGCGGAACCTCCGGACAGGGGAACGGCTACACCTTC
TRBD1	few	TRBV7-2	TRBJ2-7	CASSLAIGQGYYEQYF	TGTGCCAGCAGCTTAGCTATTGGACAGGGTTACTACGAGCAGTACTTC
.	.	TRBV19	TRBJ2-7	CASSNTGGREGEQYF	TGTGCCAGTAGTAATACAGGGGGCCGGGAGGGCGAGCAGTACTTT
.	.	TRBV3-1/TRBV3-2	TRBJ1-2	CASSPRDYNYGYTF	TGTGCCAGCAGCCCCAGGGACTATAACTATGGCTACACCTTC
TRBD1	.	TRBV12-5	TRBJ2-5	CASGYHRGQETQYF	TGTGCTAGTGGTTACCACAGGGGCCAAGAGACCCAGTACTTC
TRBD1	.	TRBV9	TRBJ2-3	CASSGSGQPTDTQYF	TGTGCCAGCAGCGGCTCGGGACAGCCCACAGATACGCAGTATTTT
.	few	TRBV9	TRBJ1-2	CASSVAGQYGYTF	TGTGCCAGCAGCGTGGCAGGGCAATATGGCTACACCTTC
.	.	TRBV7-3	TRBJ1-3	CASSSGGPGNTIYF	TGTGCCAGCAGCTCCGGAGGACCTGGAAACACCATATATTTT
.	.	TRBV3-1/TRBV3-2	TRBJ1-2	CASSQDGADYGYTF	TGTGCCAGCAGCCAAGATGGGGCAGACTATGGCTACACCTTC
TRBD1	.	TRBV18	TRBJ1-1	CASSLQGVLSMNTEAFF	TGTGCCAGCTCATTACAGGGGGTCCTAAGCATGAACACTGAAGCTTTCTTT
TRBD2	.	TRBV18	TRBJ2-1	CASSPAAGGTDEQFF	TGTGCCAGCTCACCAGCAGCGGGAGGTACCGATGAGCAGTTCTTC
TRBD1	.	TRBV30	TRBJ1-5	CALRGQPNQPQHF	TGTGCCTTACGGGGACAGCCCAATCAGCCCCAGCATTTT
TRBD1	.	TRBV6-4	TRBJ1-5	CASSFRQGAPQHF	TGTGCCAGCAGTTTTCGACAGGGGGCCCCCCAGCATTTT
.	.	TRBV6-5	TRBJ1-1	CASTLFRNTEAFF	TGTGCCAGCACCCTGTTCAGGAACACTGAAGCTTTCTTT
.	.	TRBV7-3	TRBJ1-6	CASSRDFPGSPLHF	TGTGCCAGCAGCCGGGACTTCCCGGGGTCACCCCTCCACTTT
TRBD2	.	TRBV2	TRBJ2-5	CASSEALGPGGGQTQYF	TGTGCCAGCAGTGAAGCGCTGGGGCCGGGGGGAGGGCAGACCCAGTACTTC